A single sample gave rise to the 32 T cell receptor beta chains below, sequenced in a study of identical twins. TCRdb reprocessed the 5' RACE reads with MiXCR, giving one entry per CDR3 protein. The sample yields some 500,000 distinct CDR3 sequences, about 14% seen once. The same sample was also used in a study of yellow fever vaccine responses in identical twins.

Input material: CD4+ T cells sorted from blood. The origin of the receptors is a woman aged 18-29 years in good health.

CDR3 protein: CASSLDIYTRGYTF. In nucleotides, the CDR3 is TGTGCCAGCAGCTTAGATATTTATACCCGGGGCTACACCTTC. This chain uses TRBV11-2 with TRBJ1-2; D unclear. The germline CDR1 and CDR2 sequences are SGHAT and FQNNGV. V lost 0 bases, J lost 8 bases, and 13 bases lay in between. This CDR3 is 14 amino acids long. Complete variable domain (other parts from reference TRBV11-2 and TRBJ1-2): EAGVAQSPRYKIIEKRQSVAFWCNPISGHATLYWYQQILGQGPKLLIQFQNNGVVDDSQLPKDRFSAERLKGVDSTLKIQPAKLEDSAVYLCASSLDIYTRGYTFGSGTRLTVV.

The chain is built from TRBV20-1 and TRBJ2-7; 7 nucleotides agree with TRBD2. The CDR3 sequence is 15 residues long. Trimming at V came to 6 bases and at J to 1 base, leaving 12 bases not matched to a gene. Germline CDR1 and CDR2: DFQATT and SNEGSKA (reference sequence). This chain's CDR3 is CSAVSPAGRSYEQYF. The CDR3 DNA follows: TGCAGTGCGGTCTCCCCGGCCGGGAGGTCCTACGAGCAGTACTTC.

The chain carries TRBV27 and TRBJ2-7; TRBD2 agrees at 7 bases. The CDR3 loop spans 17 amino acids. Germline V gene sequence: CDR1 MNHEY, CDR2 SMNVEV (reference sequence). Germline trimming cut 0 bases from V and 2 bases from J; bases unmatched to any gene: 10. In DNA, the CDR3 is TGTGCCAGCAGTTTATCGGGGAGCGGGATCCGTCCCTACGAGCAGTACTTC. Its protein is CASSLSGSGIRPYEQYF.

CDR3 in amino acids: CASSQTGNMNYGYTF. In nucleotides, the CDR3 is TGTGCCAGCAGCCAAACAGGGAACATGAACTATGGCTACACCTTC. V is TRBV3-1 and J is TRBJ1-2, with D possibly TRBD1 on 6 matching bases. The CDR3 covers 15 residues. Germline V gene sequence: CDR1 LGHDT, CDR2 YNNKEL (reference sequence). With 2 bases removed from V and 2 bases from J, the gap between germline ends came to 12 bases.

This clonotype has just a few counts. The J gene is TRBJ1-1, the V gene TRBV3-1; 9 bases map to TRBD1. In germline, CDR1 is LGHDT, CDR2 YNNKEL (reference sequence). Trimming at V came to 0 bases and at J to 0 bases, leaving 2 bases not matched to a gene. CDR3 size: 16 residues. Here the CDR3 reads CASSQDRTGVNTEAFF. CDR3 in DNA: TGTGCCAGCAGCCAAGATCGGACAGGGGTGAACACTGAAGCTTTCTTT.

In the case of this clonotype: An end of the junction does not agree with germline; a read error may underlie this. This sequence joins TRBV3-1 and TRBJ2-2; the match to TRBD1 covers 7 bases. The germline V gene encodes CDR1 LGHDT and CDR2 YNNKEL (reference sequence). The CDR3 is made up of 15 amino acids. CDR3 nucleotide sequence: TGTGCCAGCAGCCTCCGACAGGGCCACACCGGGGAGCTGTATTTT. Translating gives CASSLRQGHTGELYF. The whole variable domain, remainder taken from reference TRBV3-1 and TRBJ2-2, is DTAVSQTPKYLVTQMGNDKSIKCEQNLGHDTMYWYKQDSKKFLKIMFSYNNKELIINETVPNRFSPKSPDKAHLNLHINSLELGDSAVYFCASSLRQGHTGELYFGEGSRLTVL.

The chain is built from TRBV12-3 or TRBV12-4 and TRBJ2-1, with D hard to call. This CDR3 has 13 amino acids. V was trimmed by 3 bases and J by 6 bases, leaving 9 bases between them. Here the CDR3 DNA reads TGTGCCAGCAGTTTTCAGGAGATCAATGAGCAGTTCTTC. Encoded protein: CASSFQEINEQFF.

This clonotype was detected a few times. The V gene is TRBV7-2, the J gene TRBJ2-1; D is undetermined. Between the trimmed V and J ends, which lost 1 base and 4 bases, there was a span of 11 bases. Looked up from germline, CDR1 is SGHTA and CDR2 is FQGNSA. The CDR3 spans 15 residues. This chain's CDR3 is CASSLVKAVYNEQFF. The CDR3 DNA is TGTGCCAGCAGCTTAGTCAAAGCAGTGTACAATGAGCAGTTCTTC.

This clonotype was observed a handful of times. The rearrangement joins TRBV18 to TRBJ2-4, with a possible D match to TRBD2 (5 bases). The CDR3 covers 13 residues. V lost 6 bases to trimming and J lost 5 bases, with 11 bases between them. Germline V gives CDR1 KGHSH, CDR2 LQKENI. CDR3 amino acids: CASSSDSENIQYF. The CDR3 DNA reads TGTGCCAGCTCTTCGGACTCGGAAAACATTCAGTACTTC.

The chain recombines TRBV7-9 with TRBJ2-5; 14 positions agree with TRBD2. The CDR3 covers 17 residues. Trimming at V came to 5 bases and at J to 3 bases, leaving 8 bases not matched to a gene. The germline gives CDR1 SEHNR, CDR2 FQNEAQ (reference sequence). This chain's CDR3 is CASSASLGLAGEETQYF. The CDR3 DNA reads TGTGCCAGCAGCGCCTCCTTGGGACTAGCGGGGGAAGAGACCCAGTACTTC.

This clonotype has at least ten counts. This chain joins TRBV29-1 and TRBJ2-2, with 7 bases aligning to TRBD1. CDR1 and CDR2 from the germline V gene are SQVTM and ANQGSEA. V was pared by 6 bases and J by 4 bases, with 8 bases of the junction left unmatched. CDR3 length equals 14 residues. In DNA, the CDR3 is TGCAGCGTCCAACTCTCAGGGGGCACCGGGGAGCTGTTTTTT. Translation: CSVQLSGGTGELFF.

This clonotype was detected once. The DNA of the CDR3 is TGTGCCAGCAGCTCTATCAGCGGTGATACGCAGTATTTT. Translating it yields CASSSISGDTQYF. The rearrangement links TRBV13 to TRBJ2-3; D is perhaps TRBD2 (5 bases). Per the germline V gene, CDR1 is PRHDT and CDR2 is FYEKMQ (reference sequence). The V end was cut by 4 bases, the J end by 6 bases, with 11 bases between. CDR3 length: 13 residues.

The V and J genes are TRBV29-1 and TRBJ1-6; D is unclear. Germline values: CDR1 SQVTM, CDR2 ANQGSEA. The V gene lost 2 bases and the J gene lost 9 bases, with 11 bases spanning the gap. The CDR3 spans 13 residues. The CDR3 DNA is TGCAGCGTTGAATCTGGGGTTGGTTCACCCCTCCACTTT. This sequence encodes CSVESGVGSPLHF.

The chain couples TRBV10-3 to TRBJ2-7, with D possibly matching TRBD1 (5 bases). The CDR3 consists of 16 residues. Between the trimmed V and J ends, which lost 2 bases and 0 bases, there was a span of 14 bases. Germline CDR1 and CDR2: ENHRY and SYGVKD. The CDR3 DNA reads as TGTGCCATCAGTGAGGGACACCAGGGCGTCTCCTACGAGCAGTACTTC. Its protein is CAISEGHQGVSYEQYF.

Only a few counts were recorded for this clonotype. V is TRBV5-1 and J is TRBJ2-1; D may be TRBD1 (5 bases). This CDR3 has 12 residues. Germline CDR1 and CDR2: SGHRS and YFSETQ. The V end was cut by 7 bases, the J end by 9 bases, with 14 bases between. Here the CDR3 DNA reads TGCGCCAGCCACTTAGGGGTTGGTGAGCAGTTCTTC. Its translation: CASHLGVGEQFF. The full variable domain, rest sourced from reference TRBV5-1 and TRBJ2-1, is KAGVTQTPRYLIKTRGQQVTLSCSPISGHRSVSWYQQTPGQGLQFLFEYFSETQRNKGNFPGRFSGRQFSNSRSEMNVSTLELGDSALYLCASHLGVGEQFFGPGTRLTVL.

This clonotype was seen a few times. CDR3 sequence reads: CASSLTSGRANEQFF. CDR3 coding DNA: TGTGCCAGCAGCTTGACTAGCGGGAGGGCCAATGAGCAGTTCTTC. The rearrangement joins TRBV5-5 to TRBJ2-1, with 13 bases lining up with TRBD2. Trimming cost V 1 base and J 6 bases; bases outside gene matches: 1. Germline CDR1 SGHKS, CDR2 YYEKEE (reference sequence). The CDR3 runs to 15 residues.

CDR3 region: CASSQAILSYEQYF. The DNA of the CDR3 is TGTGCCAGCAGCCAAGCAATACTTTCCTACGAGCAGTACTTC. The rearrangement links TRBV14 to TRBJ2-7; D not certain. The CDR3 loop spans 14 amino acids. V lost 1 base to trimming and J lost 1 base, with 8 bases between them. Germline CDR1 SGHDN, CDR2 FVKESK. Using reference TRBV14 and TRBJ2-7 for the parts outside the CDR3, the full variable domain is EAGVTQFPSHSVIEKGQTVTLRCDPISGHDNLYWYRRVMGKEIKFLLHFVKESKQDESGMPNNRFLAERTGGTYSTLKVQPAELEDSGVYFCASSQAILSYEQYFGPGTRLTVT.

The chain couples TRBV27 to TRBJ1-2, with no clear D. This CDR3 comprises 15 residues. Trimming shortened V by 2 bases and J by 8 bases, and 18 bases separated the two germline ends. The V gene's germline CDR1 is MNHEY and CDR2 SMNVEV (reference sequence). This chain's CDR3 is CASSLLGTPEIGYTF. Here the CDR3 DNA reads TGTGCCAGCAGTTTACTAGGTACCCCGGAAATCGGCTACACCTTC.

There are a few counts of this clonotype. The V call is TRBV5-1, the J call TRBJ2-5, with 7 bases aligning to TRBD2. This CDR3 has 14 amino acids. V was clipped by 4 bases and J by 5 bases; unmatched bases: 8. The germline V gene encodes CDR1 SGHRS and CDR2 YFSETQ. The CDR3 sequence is CASSIGRGAETQYF. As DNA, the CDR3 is TGCGCCAGCAGCATTGGGAGGGGTGCGGAGACCCAGTACTTC.

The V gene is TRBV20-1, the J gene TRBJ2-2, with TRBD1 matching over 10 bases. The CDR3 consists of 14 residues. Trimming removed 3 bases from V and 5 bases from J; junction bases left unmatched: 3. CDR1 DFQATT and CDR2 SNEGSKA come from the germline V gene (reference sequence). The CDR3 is CSASRDRGTGELFF. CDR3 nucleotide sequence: TGCAGTGCTAGCCGGGACAGGGGAACCGGGGAGCTGTTTTTT.

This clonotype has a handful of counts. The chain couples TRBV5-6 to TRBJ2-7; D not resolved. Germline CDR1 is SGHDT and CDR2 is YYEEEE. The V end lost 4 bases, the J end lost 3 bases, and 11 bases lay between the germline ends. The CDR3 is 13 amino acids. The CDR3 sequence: CASSPWPRYEQYF. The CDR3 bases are TGTGCCAGCAGCCCTTGGCCCCGCTACGAGCAGTACTTC. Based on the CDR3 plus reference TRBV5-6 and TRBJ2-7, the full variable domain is DAGVTQSPTHLIKTRGQQVTLRCSPKSGHDTVSWYQQALGQGPQFIFQYYEEEERQRGNFPDRFSGHQFPNYSSELNVNALLLGDSALYLCASSPWPRYEQYFGPGTRLTVT.

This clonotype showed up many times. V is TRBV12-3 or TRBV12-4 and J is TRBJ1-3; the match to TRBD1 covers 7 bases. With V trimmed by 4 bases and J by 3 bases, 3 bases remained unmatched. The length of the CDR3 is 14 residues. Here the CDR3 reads CASSYGTVGNTIYF. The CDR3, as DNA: TGTGCCAGCAGTTACGGGACAGTTGGAAACACCATATATTTT.

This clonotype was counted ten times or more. The CDR3 nucleotides read TGTGCCAGCGGGGTCGAGAAAGCTTTCTTT. It is translated as CASGVEKAFF. The rearrangement links TRBV6-6 to TRBJ1-1; D not resolved. Germline loops: CDR1 MNHNY, CDR2 SVGAGI (reference sequence). Trimming took 8 bases from V and 9 from J, leaving 10 bases between them. The CDR3 consists of 10 residues.

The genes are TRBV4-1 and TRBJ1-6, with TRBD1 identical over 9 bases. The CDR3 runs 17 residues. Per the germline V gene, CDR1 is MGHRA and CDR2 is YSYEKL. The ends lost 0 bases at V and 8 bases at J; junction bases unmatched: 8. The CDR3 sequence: CASSQDERDRVYSPLHF. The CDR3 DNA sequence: TGCGCCAGCAGCCAAGATGAGAGGGACAGGGTTTATTCACCCCTCCACTTT.

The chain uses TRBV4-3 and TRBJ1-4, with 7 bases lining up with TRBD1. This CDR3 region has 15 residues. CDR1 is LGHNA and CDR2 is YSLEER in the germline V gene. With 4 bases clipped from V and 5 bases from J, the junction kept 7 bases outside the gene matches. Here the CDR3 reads CASSLRGWHNEKLFF. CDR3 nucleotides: TGCGCCAGCAGCCTCAGGGGGTGGCACAATGAAAAACTGTTTTTT.

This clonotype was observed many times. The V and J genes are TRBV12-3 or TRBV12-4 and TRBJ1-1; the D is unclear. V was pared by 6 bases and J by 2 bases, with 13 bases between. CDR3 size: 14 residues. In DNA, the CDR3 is TGTGCCAGCAGCTCTTCCCCGGGTAACACTGAAGCTTTCTTT. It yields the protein CASSSSPGNTEAFF.

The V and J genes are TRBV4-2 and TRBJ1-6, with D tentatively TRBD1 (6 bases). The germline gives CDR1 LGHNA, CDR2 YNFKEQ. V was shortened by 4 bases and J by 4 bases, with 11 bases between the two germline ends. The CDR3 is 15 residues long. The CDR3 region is CASSPRQGYNSPLHF. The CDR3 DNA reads TGTGCCAGCAGCCCCCGCCAGGGGTATAATTCACCCCTCCACTTT.

CDR3 amino acids: CASRGQAAYEQYF. The CDR3 nucleotides are TGTGCCAGCAGGGGACAGGCAGCCTACGAGCAGTACTTC. The rearrangement links TRBV28 to TRBJ2-7, with TRBD1 matching over 8 bases. The trim removed 6 bases at V and 2 bases at J, leaving 3 bases unmatched. The CDR3 runs 13 residues. Germline V gene lookup returns CDR1 MDHEN and CDR2 SYDVKM.

The CDR3 sequence: CASSLRGEGTQYF. The DNA for the CDR3 is TGTGCCAGCAGCTTAAGAGGGGAAGGGACCCAGTACTTC. This rearrangement joins TRBV5-5 to TRBJ2-5; D possibly uses TRBD1 or TRBD2 (5 bases each). Trimming took off 2 bases at V and 7 bases at J, with 12 bases between the two ends. Germline V gene data show CDR1 as SGHKS and CDR2 as YYEKEE (reference sequence). The CDR3 covers 13 residues.

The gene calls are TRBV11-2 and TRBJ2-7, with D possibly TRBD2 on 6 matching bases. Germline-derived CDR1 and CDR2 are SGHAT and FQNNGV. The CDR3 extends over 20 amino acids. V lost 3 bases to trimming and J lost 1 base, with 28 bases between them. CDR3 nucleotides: TGTGCCAGCAGCTTGAGTGGCTTAGCGGCAGCCTCCACCGGTTCCTACGAGCAGTACTTC. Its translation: CASSLSGLAAASTGSYEQYF.

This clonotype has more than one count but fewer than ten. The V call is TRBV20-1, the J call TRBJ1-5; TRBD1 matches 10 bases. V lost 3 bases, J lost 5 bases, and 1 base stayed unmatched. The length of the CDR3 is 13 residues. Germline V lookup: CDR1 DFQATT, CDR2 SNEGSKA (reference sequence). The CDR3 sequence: CSASGTGDQPQHF. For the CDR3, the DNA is TGCAGTGCTAGCGGGACAGGGGATCAGCCCCAGCATTTT.

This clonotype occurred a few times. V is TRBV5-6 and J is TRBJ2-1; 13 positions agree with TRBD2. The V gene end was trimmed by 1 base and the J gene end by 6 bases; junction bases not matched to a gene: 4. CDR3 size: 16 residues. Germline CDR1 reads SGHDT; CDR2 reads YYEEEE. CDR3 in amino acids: CASSLLTSGRANEQFF. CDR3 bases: TGTGCCAGCAGCTTGCTTACTAGCGGGAGGGCCAATGAGCAGTTCTTC.